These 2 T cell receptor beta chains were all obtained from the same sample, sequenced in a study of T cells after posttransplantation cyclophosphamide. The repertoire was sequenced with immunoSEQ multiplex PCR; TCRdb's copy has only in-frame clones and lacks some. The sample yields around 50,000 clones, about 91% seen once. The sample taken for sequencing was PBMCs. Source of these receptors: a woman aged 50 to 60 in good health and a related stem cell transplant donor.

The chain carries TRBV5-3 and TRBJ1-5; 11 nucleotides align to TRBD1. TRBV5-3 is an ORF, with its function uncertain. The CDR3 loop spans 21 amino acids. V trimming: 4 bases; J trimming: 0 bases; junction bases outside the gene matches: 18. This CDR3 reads CARSVPVDRDRGIYSNQPQHF. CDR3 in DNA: TGTGCCAGAAGCGTCCCCGTAGACCGGGACAGGGGGATCTATAGCAATCAGCCCCAGCATTTT.

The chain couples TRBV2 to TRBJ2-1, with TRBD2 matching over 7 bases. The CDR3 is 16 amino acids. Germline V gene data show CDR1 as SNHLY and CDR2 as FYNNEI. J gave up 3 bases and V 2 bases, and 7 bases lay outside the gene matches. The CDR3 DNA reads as TGTGCCAGCAGTGAAATTCTACAGCGGGACTACAATGAGCAGTTCTTC. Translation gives CASSEILQRDYNEQFF.